These 28 T cell receptor beta chains were sequenced from one sample in a study of vaccination and CD4 T cells after COVID-19. Treatment defined: roughly 11-day PBMC culture with coronavirus spike peptide pools or control peptides (ViraFEST assay). Their specific antigens are unknown. Cultured CD4+ T cells had their DNA profiled by the Oncomine TCR Beta short-read assay. MiXCR, applied by TCRdb to the PCR reads, yields one record per CDR3 protein. The sample consists of fewer than 9,500 distinct CDR3 sequences, around 59% of them appearing once. Sequencing was done on a sample of CD4+ T cells from blood, cultured in vitro. The receptor source for this set is a human donor who had recovered from COVID-19.

The chain has TRBV30 and TRBJ1-4, with 8 nucleotides matching TRBD1. V gave up 2 bases and J gave up 0 bases; unmatched junction bases: 5. The CDR3 sequence is 16 residues long. The germline gives CDR1 GTSNPN, CDR2 SVGIG (reference sequence). The CDR3: CAWSPDRGTTNEKLFF. The CDR3 DNA reads as TGTGCCTGGAGTCCAGACAGGGGAACAACTAATGAAAAACTGTTTTTT.

V usage is TRBV7-9 and J usage is TRBJ2-3, with D hard to call. Germline CDR1 reads SEHNR; CDR2 reads FQNEAQ (reference sequence). V lost 2 bases and J lost 4, with 13 bases in between. The CDR3 covers 15 residues. The chain's CDR3 is CASSLRPGGADTQYF. CDR3 DNA: TGTGCCAGCAGCTTAAGGCCGGGTGGAGCAGATACGCAGTATTTT.

The J gene is TRBJ2-2, the V gene TRBV6-1; D uncertain. The V gene's germline CDR1 is MNHNS and CDR2 SASEGT. The germline V and J ends were trimmed by 5 bases and 3 bases, with 13 bases remaining between them. CDR3 length equals 15 residues. The CDR3, as DNA: TGTGCCAGCAGTCCCATAACTAAGTACACCGGGGAGCTGTTTTTT. This gives the protein CASSPITKYTGELFF.

CDR3 bases: TGTGCCAGCAGCTTGGGGCAGGGCAATCAGCCCCAGCATTTT. Its protein is CASSLGQGNQPQHF. V usage is TRBV21-1 and J usage is TRBJ1-5; TRBD1, the table's D call, lacks a check against the DNA. TRBV21-1 is marked as a pseudogene. This CDR3 region has 14 residues.

This chain links TRBV10-3 with TRBJ1-6; the match to TRBD1 covers 8 bases. After removal of 6 bases from V and 3 bases from J, the junction contained 4 bases not matched to a gene. The CDR3 loop spans 15 amino acids. From germline, CDR1 is ENHRY and CDR2 SYGVKD. CDR3 residues: CAISAGQGYNSPLHF. CDR3 nucleotide sequence: TGTGCCATCAGCGCAGGACAGGGCTATAATTCACCCCTCCACTTT.

This clonotype was detected a few times. CDR3 protein: CATSDPRQANTGELFF. The CDR3 DNA reads TGTGCCACCAGTGACCCCCGGCAGGCTAACACCGGGGAGCTGTTTTTT. The chain is built from TRBV24-1 and TRBJ2-2; D call uncertain. With 4 bases removed from V and 2 bases from J, the gap between germline ends came to 13 bases. This CDR3 is 16 amino acids long. Germline CDR1 KGHDR, CDR2 SFDVKD.

The chain uses TRBV2 and TRBJ2-7; D may match TRBD1 or TRBD2 (5 bases each). The germline V gene has CDR1 SNHLY and CDR2 FYNNEI. This CDR3 spans 11 amino acids. With 4 bases removed from V and 8 bases from J, the gap between germline ends came to 9 bases. The CDR3 reads CASSGDGKQYF. CDR3 coding DNA: TGTGCCAGCAGTGGGGACGGCAAGCAGTACTTC.

In this sample, this clonotype turned up a few times. CDR3 sequence (DNA): TGTGCCAGCACTGGGGTGACTACAGGGGAGGCTGAAGCTTTCTTT. Translated, it gives CASTGVTTGEAEAFF. V and J are TRBV6-2 or TRBV6-3 and TRBJ1-1; 7 bases match TRBD1. J was trimmed by 6 bases and V by 7 bases; bases with no gene match: 14. The CDR3 spans 15 residues. The germline CDR1 and CDR2 sequences are MNHEY and SVGEGT.

This clonotype was seen more than once but under ten times. This chain uses TRBV2 with TRBJ1-6; a possible D gene is TRBD1 (6 bases). Trimming stripped 11 bases from V and 5 bases from J, with 13 bases between. The CDR3 totals 13 residues. Germline V gene data show CDR1 as SNHLY and CDR2 as FYNNEI. The CDR3 sequence is CAQRGTNNSPLHF. In nucleotides, the CDR3 is TGTGCCCAAAGGGGGACAAATAATTCACCCCTCCACTTT.

V is TRBV12-3 or TRBV12-4 and J is TRBJ2-1, with unresolved D. V was clipped by 5 bases and J by 3 bases, with 11 bases between them. The CDR3 runs 14 residues. DNA of the CDR3: TGTGCCAGCAGTCTTAGCCGCATCTACAATGAGCAGTTCTTC. Translating it yields CASSLSRIYNEQFF.

CDR3 sequence reads: CATRGRISGANVLTF. The CDR3 DNA is TGTGCCACCCGGGGACGGATCTCTGGGGCCAACGTCCTGACTTTC. V gene TRBV19 combines with J gene TRBJ2-6, with D perhaps being TRBD1 or TRBD2 (5 bases each). CDR1 and CDR2 from the germline V gene are LNHDA and SQIVND (reference sequence). CDR3 length: 15 residues. The V end was cut by 10 bases, the J end by 0 bases, with 13 bases between.

This chain uses TRBV20-1 with TRBJ1-1; 10 nucleotides line up with TRBD1. The CDR3 totals 13 residues. Germline loops: CDR1 DFQATT, CDR2 SNEGSKA (reference sequence). The V and J ends lost 6 bases and 3 bases, in that order; junction bases with no gene match: 4. The CDR3 loop is CSARQGADTEAFF. Here the CDR3 DNA reads TGCAGTGCCCGACAGGGGGCGGACACTGAAGCTTTCTTT.

This clonotype was seen a few times. The CDR3 reads CSATPTRRRGPDIAKNIQYF. As DNA, the CDR3 is TGCAGTGCCACCCCTACCCGGCGGAGGGGCCCCGACATAGCCAAAAACATTCAGTACTTC. The chain has TRBV20-1 and TRBJ2-4; weak D call: TRBD2 (6 bases). The germline V and J ends were trimmed by 6 bases and 0 bases, with 30 bases remaining between them. In germline, CDR1 is DFQATT, CDR2 SNEGSKA (reference sequence). The CDR3 covers 20 residues.

V usage is TRBV19 and J usage is TRBJ1-2; 7 bases match TRBD1. There are 18 residues in the CDR3. Germline values: CDR1 LNHDA, CDR2 SQIVND (reference sequence). With V trimmed by 6 bases and J by 2 bases, 18 bases remained unmatched. For the CDR3, the DNA is TGTGCCAGTAGGGCCCGGGGGGGCCCCGGGACAGTCAACTATGGCTACACCTTC. As protein: CASRARGGPGTVNYGYTF.

This clonotype was seen a handful of times. The V gene is TRBV6-5, the J gene TRBJ1-5, with no clear D. In germline, CDR1 is MNHEY, CDR2 SVGAGI. The CDR3 runs 13 residues. V dropped 4 bases and J dropped 7 bases, with 11 bases sitting between them. The CDR3 DNA is TGTGCCAGCAGTTCAGAAGGGAACCAGCCCCAGCATTTT. It translates to CASSSEGNQPQHF.

The chain carries TRBV4-3 and TRBJ2-4, with D unclear. The V gene lost 4 bases and the J gene lost 6 bases, with 16 bases spanning the gap. The CDR3 is made up of 15 amino acids. Germline V gene lookup returns CDR1 LGHNA and CDR2 YSLEER. The CDR3: CASSPGPSRGNIQYF. CDR3 nucleotides: TGCGCCAGCAGCCCGGGCCCATCGCGAGGAAACATTCAGTACTTC.

Remarks on this clonotype: Its ends do not fully match the called genes, so a read error is possible. The V gene is TRBV24-1, the J gene TRBJ2-2; 8 nucleotides agree with TRBD2. CDR3 length equals 16 residues. In germline, CDR1 is KGHDR, CDR2 SFDVKD. This CDR3 reads CATLREGRRNTGEPFF. For the CDR3, the DNA is TGTGCCACCCTCCGGGAGGGGCGGCGGAACACCGGGGAGCCGTTTTTT.

The chain combines TRBV6-5 with TRBJ1-3; no clear D gene. The ends were cut back, 2 bases at V and 2 bases at J, with 4 bases in the middle. Per the germline V gene, CDR1 is MNHEY and CDR2 is SVGAGI. The CDR3 sequence is 13 residues long. The CDR3 sequence is CASSYAAGNTIYF. The CDR3 coding sequence is TGTGCCAGCAGTTACGCAGCTGGAAACACCATATATTTT.

This rearrangement joins TRBV6-5 to TRBJ1-1; perhaps TRBD1 as D (6 bases). The germline CDR1 and CDR2 sequences are MNHEY and SVGAGI. CDR3 length: 14 residues. Trimming cost V 1 base and J 2 bases, with 8 bases left between them. CDR3 protein: CASSYLQGNTEAFF. CDR3 in DNA: TGTGCCAGCAGTTACTTACAGGGAAACACTGAAGCTTTCTTT.

The chain employs TRBV20-1 and TRBJ2-3, with D tentatively TRBD2 (6 bases). CDR3 length: 14 amino acids. The V gene lost 3 bases and the J gene lost 0 bases, with 10 bases spanning the gap. Germline CDR1 is DFQATT and CDR2 is SNEGSKA (reference sequence). The CDR3 region has the DNA TGCAGTGCTAGCGGCGGGACTAGCACAGATACGCAGTATTTT. Its protein is CSASGGTSTDTQYF.

The rearrangement uses TRBV2 and TRBJ1-1; a weak D match, TRBD1 (5 bases). This CDR3 is built from 13 residues. Trimming pared 4 bases from V and 3 bases from J, leaving 9 bases between. From germline, CDR1 is SNHLY and CDR2 FYNNEI. The CDR3 DNA is TGTGCCAGCAGTGTATCAGGGTACACTGAAGCTTTCTTT. Translating gives CASSVSGYTEAFF.

This clonotype was seen a handful of times. This chain links TRBV12-3 or TRBV12-4 with TRBJ1-2; 9 bases are a match to TRBD1. The CDR3 consists of 16 residues. V lost 2 bases and J lost 5; bases outside the gene matches: 9. CDR3 protein: CASSLPLQGAEYGYTF. The DNA of the CDR3 is TGTGCCAGCAGTTTACCACTACAGGGGGCGGAATATGGCTACACCTTC.

The chain is built from TRBV19 and TRBJ2-5, with 10 bases identical to TRBD2. CDR3 length equals 14 residues. Germline CDR1 reads LNHDA; CDR2 reads SQIVND (reference sequence). Trimming cost V 4 bases and J 2 bases; bases outside gene matches: 1. CDR3 coding DNA: TGTGCCAGTAGTAGACTAGCGGGTCAAGAGACCCAGTACTTC. Translation gives CASSRLAGQETQYF. The variable domain in full, with the rest retrieved from reference TRBV19 and TRBJ2-5, is DGGITQSPKYLFRKEGQNVTLSCEQNLNHDAMYWYRQDPGQGLRLIYYSQIVNDFQKGDIAEGYSVSREKKESFPLTVTSAQKNPTAFYLCASSRLAGQETQYFGPGTRLLVL.

The V and J genes are TRBV5-1 and TRBJ1-3; possibly TRBD1 for D (6 bases). Germline V gene data show CDR1 as SGHRS and CDR2 as YFSETQ. Trimming took 2 bases from V and 2 from J, leaving 14 bases between them. This CDR3 has 16 residues. The CDR3 region is CASSLDTGLAGNTIYF. The CDR3 region has the DNA TGCGCCAGCAGCTTAGATACAGGGCTGGCTGGAAACACCATATATTTT.

This clonotype has a single count. The V call is TRBV19, the J call TRBJ1-3; no definite D call. There are 17 residues in the CDR3. CDR1 and CDR2 from the germline V gene are LNHDA and SQIVND (reference sequence). The V gene lost 3 bases and the J gene lost 0 bases, with 15 bases spanning the gap. CDR3 in amino acids: CASSMTSTPSSGNTIYF. The CDR3 DNA reads TGTGCCAGTAGTATGACAAGTACTCCGAGCTCTGGAAACACCATATATTTT. The entire variable domain, with the rest obtained from reference TRBV19 and TRBJ1-3, is as follows: DGGITQSPKYLFRKEGQNVTLSCEQNLNHDAMYWYRQDPGQGLRLIYYSQIVNDFQKGDIAEGYSVSREKKESFPLTVTSAQKNPTAFYLCASSMTSTPSSGNTIYFGEGSWLTVV.

The V call is TRBV6-1, the J call TRBJ1-6; D remains ambiguous. From germline, CDR1 is MNHNS and CDR2 SASEGT. This CDR3 is built from 15 residues. Deletions cut 6 bases from V and 4 bases from J, with 13 bases between. CDR3 protein: CASRDGPGYNSPLHF. The CDR3 bases are TGTGCCAGCAGGGACGGACCAGGTTATAATTCACCCCTCCACTTT.

The chain carries TRBV19 and TRBJ2-3, with 9 bases aligning to TRBD2. This CDR3 comprises 15 residues. Germline V gene lookup returns CDR1 LNHDA and CDR2 SQIVND (reference sequence). J lost 8 bases, V lost 5 bases, and 11 bases had no gene match. DNA of the CDR3: TGTGCCAGTAGTCCGACTAGCGGCCCCCAGGGTACGCAGTATTTT. Translating gives CASSPTSGPQGTQYF.

The chain uses TRBV19 and TRBJ2-5; no firm D call. The V gene's germline CDR1 is LNHDA and CDR2 SQIVND (reference sequence). The CDR3 sequence is 14 residues long. V was trimmed by 3 bases and J by 2 bases, leaving 10 bases between them. The CDR3 loop is CASSMVGLQETQYF. CDR3 nucleotide sequence: TGTGCCAGTAGTATGGTAGGGTTACAAGAGACCCAGTACTTC.